Given below is one T cell receptor (beta chain) in context. V was trimmed by 4 bases and J by 4 bases, leaving 10 bases between them. CDR1 is SGHTA, CDR2 FQGNSA, per germline. CDR3 length: 13 residues. This entry belongs to a study of blood T cell repertoires in COVID-19. Looking at the study overall: COVID-19 samples, acute and convalescent, were from the United States, Italy and Spain. Sample material is recorded as cDNA or gDNA derived from T cells, B-cell-depleted T cells, or PBMCs.

Original data processing: From reference gene primer amplification, estimates of nucleated cell counts were derived. The data were produced by immunoSEQ multiplex PCR, yet TCRdb's version contains in-frame clones alone and is incomplete. V and J calls and clone size are copied from that table; D and trimming were computed from the DNA. The table shows some 180,000 clones, with roughly 76% occurring only once. Sequenced sample: peripheral blood. The clonotype was recovered from a woman in her forties or fifties with active or convalescent COVID-19. This sequence joins TRBV7-2 and TRBJ1-2, with unresolved D. In DNA, the CDR3 is TGTGCCAGCAGCTCCCAGAAAATCTATGGCTACACCTTC. Its protein is CASSSQKIYGYTF.